A selection of T cell receptor beta chains follows, all from one sample in a study of vaccination and CD4 T cells after COVID-19. Each CDR3 protein gets one entry after TCRdb re-called the PCR reads with MiXCR. The table records nearly 7,000 distinct CDR3 sequences, about 35% of them present only once. These receptors' antigens are unknown. The sample comprised CD4+ T cells from blood, cultured in vitro. The receptors derive from a human donor in good health. CDR3s include the opening cysteine and the closing phenylalanine or tryptophan. The D gene is left open where the match is weak. Size is stated for part of the rows, as once, few or many counts, or as a class when the clone is expanded.

clone_size	v_call	d_call	j_call	cdr3_nt	cdr3_aa
-	TRBV24-1	TRBD1	TRBJ2-3	TGTGCCACCAGTGATTTGGGGACAGGGACTGCGGGCACAGATACGCAGTATTTT	CATSDLGTGTAGTDTQYF
-	TRBV4-3	-	TRBJ2-5	TGCGCCAGCAGCCGAAATGGGCTACAGGGAATCGAGGAGACCCAGTACTTC	CASSRNGLQGIEETQYF
few	TRBV4-3	-	TRBJ1-2	TGCGCCAGCAGCTCTCGGAACTATGGCTACACCTTC	CASSSRNYGYTF
-	TRBV7-2	TRBD1	TRBJ1-1	TGTGCCAGCAGCCCAGACAGGGCAAACACTGAAGCTTTCTTT	CASSPDRANTEAFF
-	TRBV29-1	TRBD1	TRBJ1-2	TGCAGCGCTAATACAGGGGCAGCTAACTATGGCTACACCTTC	CSANTGAANYGYTF
-	TRBV7-9	TRBD1	TRBJ2-7	TGTGCCAGCAGCGTCGGGACAGGGATTCACGAGCAGTACTTC	CASSVGTGIHEQYF
-	TRBV7-2	-	TRBJ2-7	TGTGCCAGCAGCTTAGCGCTGATAAACGAGCAGTACTTC	CASSLALINEQYF
-	TRBV10-3	TRBD2	TRBJ2-3	TGTGCCATCAGTCCCGGGACTAGCGGGAATATCGATACGCAGTATTTT	CAISPGTSGNIDTQYF
-	TRBV4-3	-	TRBJ2-2	TGCGCCAGCAGCGCCGGGTACACCGGGGAGCTGTTTTTT	CASSAGYTGELFF
-	TRBV4-1	TRBD1	TRBJ2-7	TGCGCCAGCAGCCCAGGCAGGGGGACCTACGAGCAGTACTTC	CASSPGRGTYEQYF
-	TRBV20-1	-	TRBJ1-6	TGCAGTGCTAGAATGGCCACACAGGCCGGGAATTCACCCCTCCACTTT	CSARMATQAGNSPLHF
-	TRBV27	TRBD2	TRBJ2-1	TGTGCCAGCACCCGATGGGGGGGTCAGGACAATGAGCAGTTCTTC	CASTRWGGQDNEQFF
few	TRBV12-3/TRBV12-4	-	TRBJ1-2	TGTGCCAGCAGTTTAGGGGCGGTGGATGGCTACACCTTC	CASSLGAVDGYTF
-	TRBV7-9	TRBD2	TRBJ2-5	TGTGCCAGCAGCTTAAGGATAGCGGGAGGCCCATGGGAGACCCAGTACTTC	CASSLRIAGGPWETQYF
few	TRBV5-4	-	TRBJ1-2	TGTGCCAGCAGTCAGACAGGACCCTTCGGCTACACCTTC	CASSQTGPFGYTF
few	TRBV28	-	TRBJ2-7	TGTGCCAGCAGTTTCGCAGGGACCACCTACGAGCAGTACTTC	CASSFAGTTYEQYF
-	TRBV7-2	TRBD1	TRBJ2-1	TGTGCCAGCAGCTTAGTATGGGACAGCAATGAGCAGTTCTTC	CASSLVWDSNEQFF
-	TRBV18	-	TRBJ2-7	TGTGCCAGCTCACCACCCAGGGCGGGTTCCTACGAGCAGTACTTC	CASSPPRAGSYEQYF
-	TRBV28	-	TRBJ1-1	TGTGCCAGCAAAAACCCGATGAACACTGAAGCTTTCTTT	CASKNPMNTEAFF